This entry lists 31 T cell receptor beta chains sequenced from one sample in a study of blood T cells in healthy people across ages. Through a sample-barcoded 5' primer and a J-beta primer mix, a second PCR was run for roughly 7 to 12 cycles. TCRdb used MiXCR to reprocess the 5' RACE reads, holding one entry per CDR3 protein. The sample records 540,000 or so distinct CDR3 sequences, 25% to 30% being singletons. The sequencing input was blood. Receptors were obtained from a woman aged 70-85 years in good health.

Points on this clonotype: One base away lies a much larger clone, so this may be a sequencing read error. The chain uses TRBV6-2 or TRBV6-3 and TRBJ1-4; D remains ambiguous. Per the germline V gene, CDR1 is MNHEY and CDR2 is SVGEGT. This CDR3 has 15 residues. CDR3 sequence: CASSYSRESSERLFF. In DNA form, the CDR3 reads TGTGCCAGCAGTTACTCGAGGGAATCTTCTGAAAGACTGTTTTTT.

This clonotype has more than one count but fewer than ten. The V call is TRBV5-1, the J call TRBJ1-1, with 11 bases aligning to TRBD1. CDR3 length equals 19 residues. The V and J ends lost 4 bases and 1 base, in that order; junction bases with no gene match: 15. Germline CDR1 reads SGHRS; CDR2 reads YFSETQ. The CDR3 sequence is CASSPGQGVGGYWNTEAFF. CDR3 sequence (DNA): TGCGCCAGCAGCCCGGGACAGGGGGTCGGCGGTTATTGGAACACTGAAGCTTTCTTT.

The chain is built from TRBV6-6 and TRBJ1-2; D possibly corresponds to TRBD1 (6 bases). In germline, CDR1 is MNHNY, CDR2 SVGAGI (reference sequence). The CDR3 extends over 15 amino acids. V was cut by 5 bases and J by 2 bases, with 15 bases left in between. The CDR3 bases are TGTGCCAGCAGTCCCGCGGGGGGGGCGAACTATGGCTACACCTTC. Translated, it gives CASSPAGGANYGYTF.

The J gene is TRBJ1-1, the V gene TRBV29-1; D possibly corresponds to TRBD1 (6 bases). Per germline, CDR1 SQVTM and CDR2 ANQGSEA. The ends were cut back, 3 bases at V and 10 bases at J, with 18 bases in the middle. The CDR3 totals 13 residues. The CDR3 region is CSVEAGAARGAFF. The DNA for the CDR3 is TGCAGCGTTGAGGCGGGGGCTGCGAGAGGAGCTTTCTTT.

This rearrangement joins TRBV7-2 to TRBJ1-1; no clear D. Trimming took 5 bases from V and 1 from J, leaving 11 bases between them. CDR3 length: 14 residues. Germline-derived CDR1 and CDR2 are SGHTA and FQGNSA. CDR3 loop: CASSPSPRNTEAFF. For the CDR3, the DNA is TGTGCCAGCAGCCCAAGCCCCCGGAACACTGAAGCTTTCTTT.

The chain combines TRBV12-3 or TRBV12-4 with TRBJ1-2; D not certain. The CDR3 loop spans 13 amino acids. Trimming pared 5 bases from V and 5 bases from J, leaving 12 bases between. Written as DNA, the CDR3 is TGTGCCAGCAGTCTGACACGGACGTATGGCTACACCTTC. Translation: CASSLTRTYGYTF.

The table lists this clonotype with many counts. The junction shows a germline mismatch at one end, possibly a read error. J is TRBJ2-4 and V is TRBV4-3, with a possible D match to TRBD1 (6 bases). This CDR3 has 13 amino acids. Germline values: CDR1 LGHNA, CDR2 YSLEER. CDR3 DNA sequence: TGCGCCAGCAGCCACCTAGAAGGCAGGGGTCTAAACTTC. This sequence encodes CASSHLEGRGLNF.

In this sample, this clonotype turned up a few times. CDR3 residues: CASSPSGVPNYEQYF. The CDR3 coding sequence is TGTGCCAGCAGCCCCAGTGGGGTCCCAAACTACGAGCAGTACTTC. V and J are TRBV7-9 and TRBJ2-7; no clear D. V lost 5 bases and J 3 bases, leaving 17 bases between the germline ends. CDR1 SEHNR and CDR2 FQNEAQ come from the germline V gene (reference sequence). The CDR3 consists of 15 residues. Full variable domain (outside the CDR3, taken from reference TRBV7-9 and TRBJ2-7): DTGVSQNPRHKITKRGQNVTFRCDPISEHNRLYWYRQTLGQGPEFLTYFQNEAQLEKSRLLSDRFSAERPKGSFSTLEIQRTEQGDSAMYLCASSPSGVPNYEQYFGPGTRLTVT.

In this sample, this clonotype turned up a few times. V gene TRBV29-1 combines with J gene TRBJ1-2; D is ambiguous. CDR3 length: 13 amino acids. CDR1 and CDR2 (germline): SQVTM, ANQGSEA. Trimming removed 4 bases at V and 2 bases at J, with 11 bases between. The CDR3 coding sequence is TGCAGCGTTGGAGCCTCACGAAACTATGGCTACACCTTC. Amino acids: CSVGASRNYGYTF.

This clonotype was seen only a few times. V usage is TRBV6-5 and J usage is TRBJ2-1, with D unresolved. Trimming took 1 base from V and 0 from J, leaving 13 bases between them. Germline CDR1 reads MNHEY; CDR2 reads SVGAGI. This CDR3 contains 17 residues. The CDR3 coding sequence is TGTGCCAGCAGTTACTTTCGTCAGGTGAGCTCCTACAATGAGCAGTTCTTC. This gives the protein CASSYFRQVSSYNEQFF.

This chain joins TRBV5-1 and TRBJ1-4; perhaps TRBD1 as D (5 bases). The germline V and J ends were trimmed by 3 bases and 4 bases, with 16 bases remaining between them. Germline V gene lookup returns CDR1 SGHRS and CDR2 YFSETQ. This CDR3 has 16 residues. The CDR3 coding sequence is TGCGCCAGCAGCTCTGGAGGGACGGTGGATAATGAAAAACTGTTTTTT. Protein sequence: CASSSGGTVDNEKLFF.

About this clonotype itself: Given a much more abundant clone one base away, this may be a read error. The chain recombines TRBV6-5 with TRBJ1-2, with TRBD1 matching over 8 bases. From germline, CDR1 is MNHEY and CDR2 SVGAGI. V was clipped by 4 bases and J by 12 bases; unmatched bases: 13. The CDR3 is 14 amino acids. The CDR3 protein is CASSFSGQGVGHTF. CDR3 nucleotide sequence: TGTGCCAGCAGTTTTTCCGGACAGGGAGTAGGCCACACCTTC.

This clonotype was seen only a few times. The V call is TRBV5-1, the J call TRBJ1-3; D uncertain. Germline CDR1 and CDR2: SGHRS and YFSETQ. This CDR3 has 16 residues. The V end lost 4 bases, the J end lost 0 bases, and 14 bases lay between the germline ends. The CDR3 protein is CASSPIPASSGNTIYF. The CDR3, as DNA: TGCGCCAGCAGCCCCATCCCGGCGAGCTCTGGAAACACCATATATTTT.

The gene calls are TRBV20-1 and TRBJ2-1; the match to TRBD2 covers 11 bases. Germline CDR1 and CDR2: DFQATT and SNEGSKA (reference sequence). The CDR3 runs 15 residues. V was clipped by 6 bases and J by 4 bases; unmatched bases: 8. The CDR3 protein is CSAEMGLAEYNEQFF. The DNA of the CDR3 is TGCAGTGCCGAGATGGGACTAGCGGAGTACAATGAGCAGTTCTTC.

V is TRBV7-2 and J is TRBJ2-7; no clear D gene. Trimming cost V 5 bases and J 2 bases, with 10 bases left between them. Germline values: CDR1 SGHTA, CDR2 FQGNSA. The CDR3 loop spans 13 amino acids. CDR3 DNA sequence: TGTGCCAGCAGCACCAGACGGACCTACGAGCAGTACTTC. This sequence encodes CASSTRRTYEQYF.

J is TRBJ2-7 and V is TRBV30; no firm D call. CDR1 GTSNPN and CDR2 SVGIG come from the germline V gene (reference sequence). V lost 0 bases to trimming and J lost 7 bases, with 13 bases between them. This CDR3 region has 13 residues. The CDR3 reads CAWSVMVGREQYF. CDR3 DNA sequence: TGTGCCTGGAGTGTAATGGTTGGGCGAGAGCAGTACTTC.

This clonotype was seen ten or more times. The chain has TRBV11-2 and TRBJ1-4; 8 bases map to TRBD1. The trim removed 4 bases at V and 5 bases at J, leaving 15 bases unmatched. Germline-derived CDR1 and CDR2 are SGHAT and FQNNGV. CDR3 length: 18 residues. The CDR3 protein is CASSSGTGSPRGNEKLFF. The CDR3 DNA reads TGTGCCAGCAGCTCCGGGACAGGATCTCCAAGGGGCAATGAAAAACTGTTTTTT.

The table lists this clonotype with a few counts. The chain uses TRBV6-5 and TRBJ1-2, with 8 bases lining up with TRBD1. The CDR3 runs to 14 residues. The germline CDR1 and CDR2 sequences are MNHEY and SVGAGI. V trimming: 0 bases; J trimming: 6 bases; junction bases outside the gene matches: 3. CDR3 nucleotide sequence: TGTGCCAGCAGTTACTCGGACAGGGTGAATGGCTACACCTTC. Its protein product is CASSYSDRVNGYTF.

The chain links TRBV28 to TRBJ2-4, with D unclear. CDR1 and CDR2 from the germline V gene are MDHEN and SYDVKM. The CDR3 contains 12 residues. V lost 9 bases, J lost 2 bases, and 8 bases lay in between. In DNA form, the CDR3 reads TGTGCCAGTGCGTGGACCAAAAACATTCAGTACTTC. It translates to CASAWTKNIQYF. Drawing the rest from reference TRBV28 and TRBJ2-4, the complete variable domain is DVKVTQSSRYLVKRTGEKVFLECVQDMDHENMFWYRQDPGLGLRLIYFSYDVKMKEKGDIPEGYSVSREKKERFSLILESASTNQTSMYLCASAWTKNIQYFGAGTRLSVL.

In this sample, this clonotype turned up a few times. The genes are TRBV25-1 and TRBJ1-2; D may be TRBD1 (6 bases). CDR3 length: 12 residues. Deletions cut 4 bases from V and 7 bases from J, with 10 bases between. Germline CDR1 and CDR2: MGHDK and SYGVNS. CDR3 sequence reads: CASSGTVPGYTF. As DNA, the CDR3 is TGTGCCAGCAGTGGGACAGTTCCTGGCTACACCTTC.

V gene TRBV5-1 combines with J gene TRBJ2-3; D is perhaps TRBD2 (6 bases). The CDR3 consists of 14 residues. Germline values: CDR1 SGHRS, CDR2 YFSETQ. Trimming shortened V by 10 bases and J by 2 bases, and 17 bases separated the two germline ends. The CDR3 DNA sequence: TGCGCCGGATCTAGCGAGGGCCTCACAGATACGCAGTATTTT. Amino acid sequence: CAGSSEGLTDTQYF. The whole variable domain, remainder taken from reference TRBV5-1 and TRBJ2-3, is KAGVTQTPRYLIKTRGQQVTLSCSPISGHRSVSWYQQTPGQGLQFLFEYFSETQRNKGNFPGRFSGRQFSNSRSEMNVSTLELGDSALYLCAGSSEGLTDTQYFGPGTRLTVL.

The table lists this clonotype with a few counts. The CDR3 sequence is CSALDRGGEKLFF. CDR3 nucleotide sequence: TGCAGTGCTTTGGACAGGGGTGGTGAAAAACTGTTTTTT. The chain joins TRBV20-1 to TRBJ1-4, with 9 bases matching TRBD1. V lost 5 bases, J lost 7 bases, and 5 bases stayed unmatched. The CDR3 covers 13 residues. Germline V gene lookup returns CDR1 DFQATT and CDR2 SNEGSKA (reference sequence).

This clonotype was observed a few times. The chain is built from TRBV5-1 and TRBJ2-3; 8 bases are shared with TRBD2. The CDR3 extends over 15 amino acids. V gave up 2 bases and J gave up 5 bases; unmatched junction bases: 7. Germline V CDR1 and CDR2: SGHRS, YFSETQ. For the CDR3, the DNA is TGCGCCAGCAGCTTCAACCCGGGGGGGCGAGATACGCAGTATTTT. Translating it yields CASSFNPGGRDTQYF.

This clonotype was picked up a small number of times. The genes are TRBV20-1 and TRBJ2-3; D is tentatively TRBD1 or TRBD2 (6 bases each). Germline V gives CDR1 DFQATT, CDR2 SNEGSKA (reference sequence). The CDR3 covers 13 residues. The DNA for the CDR3 is TGCAGCCCCCACGGGGGCCGCAGCGATACGCAGTATTTT. Residues: CSPHGGRSDTQYF.

This clonotype was observed at least ten times. Compared with germline, one end of the junction differs, possibly owing to a read error. The genes are TRBV5-1 and TRBJ2-1; tentatively, D is TRBD2 (6 bases). The CDR3 has 14 residues. The germline V gene encodes CDR1 SGHRS and CDR2 YFSETQ. DNA for the CDR3: TGTGCCAGCAGCGGCGGAGGGTCCTACAATGAGCAGTTCTTC. As protein: CASSGGGSYNEQFF. Variable domain in full (rest from reference TRBV5-1 and TRBJ2-1): KAGVTQTPRYLIKTRGQQVTLSCSPISGHRSVSWYQQTPGQGLQFLFEYFSETQRNKGNFPGRFSGRQFSNSRSEMNVSTLELGDSALYLCASSGGGSYNEQFFGPGTRLTVL.

J is TRBJ2-2 and V is TRBV29-1; perhaps TRBD1 as D (5 bases). In germline, CDR1 is SQVTM, CDR2 ANQGSEA. V shed 3 bases and J shed 1 base, with 6 bases lying between them. The CDR3 extends over 13 amino acids. CDR3 coding DNA: TGCAGCGTTGACCAGGGGAACACCGGGGAGCTGTTTTTT. Protein product: CSVDQGNTGELFF.

Only a few counts were recorded for this clonotype. The chain recombines TRBV5-1 with TRBJ1-1; D is undetermined. CDR1 is SGHRS, CDR2 YFSETQ, per germline. V lost 1 base, J lost 4 bases, and 11 bases lay in between. CDR3 length equals 14 residues. Written as DNA, the CDR3 is TGCGCCAGCAGCTTGAAAGGTGATGCCACTGAAGCTTTCTTT. This sequence encodes CASSLKGDATEAFF.

V and J are TRBV9 and TRBJ2-5; D not resolved. V dropped 4 bases and J dropped 5 bases, with 15 bases sitting between them. Per the germline V gene, CDR1 is SGDLS and CDR2 is YYNGEE. This CDR3 is 14 amino acids long. The CDR3 DNA sequence: TGTGCCAGCAGCCCGAACGGATTCGGGGAGACCCAGTACTTC. It encodes CASSPNGFGETQYF. The full variable domain, its missing parts supplied by reference TRBV9 and TRBJ2-5, is DSGVTQTPKHLITATGQRVTLRCSPRSGDLSVYWYQQSLDQGLQFLIQYYNGEERAKGNILERFSAQQFPDLHSELNLSSLELGDSALYFCASSPNGFGETQYFGPGTRLLVL.

This clonotype turned up a few times. The chain joins TRBV9 to TRBJ2-3, with 11 bases lining up with TRBD1. The ends lost 6 bases at V and 2 bases at J; junction bases unmatched: 8. CDR1 and CDR2 from the germline V gene are SGDLS and YYNGEE. CDR3 length: 16 amino acids. The CDR3 loop reads CASTLRTGGITDTQYF. The CDR3, as DNA: TGTGCCAGCACCCTAAGGACAGGGGGCATCACAGATACGCAGTATTTT.

This chain connects TRBV27 to TRBJ1-5; 7 positions agree with TRBD1. V trimming: 3 bases; J trimming: 4 bases; junction bases outside the gene matches: 3. The CDR3 is made up of 14 amino acids. Per germline, CDR1 MNHEY and CDR2 SMNVEV (reference sequence). The CDR3 sequence: CASSFPGQNQPQHF. The CDR3 DNA reads TGTGCCAGCAGTTTCCCGGGACAGAATCAGCCCCAGCATTTT.

The chain employs TRBV12-3 or TRBV12-4 and TRBJ1-1; 8 bases agree with TRBD1. The J segment lost 8 bases and the V segment lost 6 bases, leaving 11 bases of the junction unmatched. The CDR3 sequence is 14 residues long. The CDR3 loop is CASRNTTGAVEAFF. The CDR3 coding sequence is TGTGCCAGCAGGAATACGACAGGGGCCGTCGAAGCTTTCTTT.